The rows below give T cell receptor beta chains drawn from one sample of a study of kidney transplant recipient with SARS-CoV-2 infection. One entry per CDR3 protein results from TCRdb running MiXCR on the reads. Of fewer than 250,000 distinct CDR3 sequences in the sample, under 35% were seen once. Source: a blood sample, taken at baseline and between days 110 and 120 from a kidney transplant recipient. The source is a male patient between 25 and 40 years old who had COVID-19 and was a kidney transplant recipient. Some of the T cells might come from the graft donor. CDR3s leave out the opening cysteine and the closing phenylalanine or tryptophan. The D gene is left open where the match is weak.

D	V	J	CDR3
.	TRBV4-1	TRBJ2-1	ASRHPGPYNEQF
.	TRBV7-8	TRBJ2-3	ASSPVLQGGTDTQY
.	TRBV5-4	TRBJ1-2	ASPSDVPGKTYGYT
TRBD1	TRBV7-8	TRBJ1-4	ASSLQGQGHEKLF
TRBD2	TRBV18	TRBJ2-1	ASSPLGEGLDEQF
.	TRBV6-9	TRBJ1-2	VSSCLAPYGKTYGYT
.	TRBV20-1	TRBJ2-3	SASPNRGGEDTQY
TRBD1	TRBV5-6	TRBJ1-2	ASSGPDRVDGYT
.	TRBV13	TRBJ2-1	ASSAGIAEYNEQF
.	TRBV6-1	TRBJ1-5	ASSARIGRAAYSNQPQH
.	TRBV5-4	TRBJ1-1	ASSSEGFRGAF
.	TRBV15	TRBJ2-5	ATSREAVGAGGETQY
TRBD1	TRBV20-1	TRBJ1-1	SAPIQGKTEAF
.	TRBV13	TRBJ2-6	ASRGSQLSTKSGQRPD
TRBD1	TRBV28	TRBJ1-2	ASSHPGQNYGYT
TRBD1	TRBV11-2	TRBJ2-4	ASSSRGRRAKNIQY
TRBD2	TRBV7-6	TRBJ2-1	ASSSARGGYNEQF
TRBD2	TRBV7-3	TRBJ2-5	ASSPGLAARGTQY
.	TRBV20-1	TRBJ2-2	SARARSDTGELF
.	TRBV19	TRBJ1-5	ASCGAWGQPQH
.	TRBV2	TRBJ1-1	ASRTRVNTEAL
.	TRBV7-9	TRBJ2-1	ASSSLSLENEQF
TRBD1	TRBV5-8	TRBJ2-7	ASSVGQGDSYEQY
.	TRBV12-5	TRBJ1-2	ASGGRYLQGKTYGYT
.	TRBV7-9	TRBJ1-6	ASSLGGDSSPLH
TRBD1	TRBV6-5	TRBJ2-5	AGTSRQGLETQY
.	TRBV5-1	TRBJ1-2	ASLYESVRKTYGYT
.	TRBV6-5	TRBJ2-6	ASSADSSGANVLT
TRBD1	TRBV5-1	TRBJ1-2	ASSQPGQGASYT
.	TRBV20-1	TRBJ2-3	SARGDGGTDTQY
TRBD1	TRBV18	TRBJ1-3	ASSPYEGASGNTIY
.	TRBV5-6	TRBJ1-1	ASSLGDGLRTEAF
.	TRBV5-5	TRBJ1-2	ASLSDVSRKTYGYT
.	TRBV2	TRBJ1-1	ASIRSPIRGDDTEAF
.	TRBV3-2	TRBJ2-7	ASSQADTTYEQY
TRBD2	TRBV5-1	TRBJ2-5	ASSSLAGEETQY
.	TRBV3-1	TRBJ1-2	ASGREVTLRRTYGYT
TRBD2	TRBV6-4	TRBJ2-3	ASSDGLAGGYTQY
.	TRBV19	TRBJ2-1	ASSFESSYNEQF
TRBD2	TRBV20-1	TRBJ2-7	SAIPLAGVILGEQY
TRBD2	TRBV5-1	TRBJ2-7	ASSPTSAVDEQY
.	TRBV4-3	TRBJ1-2	ASSFVGGRRKTYGYT
.	TRBV5-1	TRBJ1-2	ASSLDVNYGYT
TRBD1	TRBV28	TRBJ1-5	ASGGTDSNQPQH
TRBD2	TRBV7-2	TRBJ2-3	ASSVSGGATDTQY
TRBD1	TRBV28	TRBJ2-1	ASRTGDRVYNEQF
.	TRBV3-1	TRBJ2-2	ASSIYIPISGLTGELF
.	TRBV28	TRBJ2-7	ASSRYGGYEQY
.	TRBV6-5	TRBJ1-1	ASSPARMNTEAF
TRBD1	TRBV24-1	TRBJ1-2	ATSDTGGNGYT
.	TRBV19	TRBJ2-7	ASSIRDRAYEQY
TRBD1	TRBV7-2	TRBJ1-2	ASKGANYGYT
.	TRBV7-6	TRBJ1-3	ASSAYSGNTIY
.	TRBV6-5	TRBJ2-1	ASGHTTLIYNEQF
.	TRBV12-5	TRBJ1-1	ASGLVERRNTEAF
TRBD2	TRBV12-3/TRBV12-4	TRBJ2-1	ASSLGGGVYNEQF
TRBD1	TRBV7-9	TRBJ2-5	ASSPATGHSEETQY